This TCR beta chain was captured by sequencing in a study of naive and memory T cell subsets. An equimolar mix of two oligonucleotides served as the beta constant-region primer for TRBC1 and TRBC2. Nested alpha and beta constant-region primers with the SP2 primer drove four PCR rounds on ligated cDNA. One entry per CDR3 protein results from TCRdb running MiXCR on the UMI-ligation and nested PCR reads. The table records 95,000 to 150,000 distinct CDR3 sequences, roughly 32% of them present only once. Study observations and caveats: RNA-based TCR counts may shift with T cell activation and differentiation. In naive cells, over 90% of TCR sequences were seen only once.

Turning to this clonotype: Its antigen is not known.

Deletions cut 8 bases from V and 0 bases from J, with 14 bases between. In germline, CDR1 is SQVTM, CDR2 ANQGSEA. The CDR3 runs 14 residues. The sequence came from a human donor in good health. What was sequenced was central memory CD4+ T cells from blood. V and J are TRBV29-1 and TRBJ1-3, with D unresolved. CDR3 bases: TGCAGCATCCGAAGGGCAAGCTCTGGAAACACCATATATTTT. This gives the protein CSIRRASSGNTIYF.